The 17 T cell receptor beta chains presented below share a single source sample, sequenced in a study. TCRdb used MiXCR to reprocess the 5' RACE reads, holding one entry per CDR3 protein. In the table there are tens of thousands of distinct CDR3 sequences, less than 30% of which are singletons. The sample taken for sequencing was memory CD4+ T cells sorted from a lymph node. Subset specified: memory CD4+ T cells, CD4+CD45RO+CD25-. All receptors derive from a female donor with breast cancer.

This clonotype turned up a few times. The chain recombines TRBV6-2 or TRBV6-3 with TRBJ1-5; unclear D gene. With 8 bases removed from V and 4 bases from J, the gap between germline ends came to 15 bases. From germline, CDR1 is MNHEY and CDR2 SVGEGT. The CDR3 covers 14 residues. This CDR3 reads CASRGTVLNQPQHF. The CDR3 DNA reads as TGTGCCAGCCGCGGAACAGTTCTAAATCAGCCCCAGCATTTT.

This clonotype was seen a handful of times. The genes are TRBV7-9 and TRBJ2-7; the D gene is possibly TRBD1 (5 bases). Germline values: CDR1 SEHNR, CDR2 FQNEAQ (reference sequence). The CDR3 sequence is 14 residues long. V gave up 5 bases and J gave up 2 bases, with 13 bases separating them. The CDR3 DNA sequence: TGTGCCAGCAGCCCCGCAGACAGAACCTACGAGCAGTACTTC. Translation: CASSPADRTYEQYF. The full variable domain, its missing parts supplied by reference TRBV7-9 and TRBJ2-7, is DTGVSQNPRHKITKRGQNVTFRCDPISEHNRLYWYRQTLGQGPEFLTYFQNEAQLEKSRLLSDRFSAERPKGSFSTLEIQRTEQGDSAMYLCASSPADRTYEQYFGPGTRLTVT.

This clonotype was found a few times. This rearrangement joins TRBV5-1 to TRBJ2-7; 8 nucleotides agree with TRBD1. Trimming cost V 4 bases and J 2 bases; bases outside gene matches: 8. Germline CDR1 reads SGHRS; CDR2 reads YFSETQ. The CDR3 has 15 residues. The CDR3 spells CASSRGQADPYEQYF. CDR3 sequence (DNA): TGCGCCAGCAGCCGGGGACAGGCCGACCCCTACGAGCAGTACTTC.

This clonotype has more than one count but fewer than ten. This sequence joins TRBV7-9 and TRBJ2-3, with TRBD2 identical over 7 bases. J was trimmed by 8 bases and V by 5 bases; bases with no gene match: 13. The CDR3 runs to 15 residues. Per the germline V gene, CDR1 is SEHNR and CDR2 is FQNEAQ (reference sequence). The CDR3: CASSPQPTSFGTQYF. The CDR3 DNA sequence: TGTGCCAGCAGCCCACAGCCGACTAGCTTCGGTACGCAGTATTTT.

This rearrangement joins TRBV12-5 to TRBJ2-1, with 8 bases aligning to TRBD1. Germline V gene sequence: CDR1 LGHNT, CDR2 FRNRAP. This CDR3 comprises 13 residues. With V trimmed by 1 base and J by 14 bases, 7 bases remained unmatched. CDR3 DNA: TGTGCTAGTGGTTTGGGCGGACAGGGTATTAAGTTCTTC. As protein: CASGLGGQGIKFF.

This chain joins TRBV7-9 and TRBJ2-1; the match to TRBD2 covers 11 bases. Germline loops: CDR1 SEHNR, CDR2 FQNEAQ (reference sequence). This CDR3 comprises 16 residues. The J segment lost 6 bases and the V segment lost 5 bases, leaving 9 bases of the junction unmatched. Here the CDR3 DNA reads TGTGCCAGCAGCGTAAGACTAGCGGGAAGGCCCAATGAGCAGTTCTTC. Translation gives CASSVRLAGRPNEQFF. Supplemented by reference TRBV7-9 and TRBJ2-1, the full variable domain reads DTGVSQNPRHKITKRGQNVTFRCDPISEHNRLYWYRQTLGQGPEFLTYFQNEAQLEKSRLLSDRFSAERPKGSFSTLEIQRTEQGDSAMYLCASSVRLAGRPNEQFFGPGTRLTVL.

This clonotype was detected a few times. The V and J genes are TRBV5-4 and TRBJ2-2, with D possibly being TRBD1 (5 bases). This CDR3 region has 16 residues. V was clipped by 0 bases and J by 6 bases, with 15 bases between them. Germline V gene sequence: CDR1 SGHNT, CDR2 YYREEE (reference sequence). CDR3 amino acids: CASSLAAGPRPGELFF. The CDR3 nucleotides are TGTGCCAGCAGCTTGGCCGCAGGGCCCAGACCCGGGGAGCTGTTTTTT.

J is TRBJ1-1 and V is TRBV4-3; D gene ambiguous. V lost 1 base to trimming and J lost 3 bases, with 9 bases between them. Germline CDR1 reads LGHNA; CDR2 reads YSLEER. This CDR3 has 14 residues. CDR3 bases: TGCGCCAGCAGCCAAGGGGGTTGGGACACTGAAGCTTTCTTT. Translation: CASSQGGWDTEAFF.

The J gene is TRBJ2-2, the V gene TRBV11-3; D is unresolved. V lost 3 bases, J lost 4 bases, and 6 bases lay in between. CDR3 length: 13 residues. The germline CDR1 and CDR2 sequences are SGHNT and YENEEA. The CDR3 DNA reads as TGTGCCAGCAGCTTGACGGGCACCGGGGAGCTGTTTTTT. It translates to CASSLTGTGELFF.

In its sample, this clonotype was seen a few times. The rearrangement links TRBV6-1 to TRBJ2-3, with TRBD1 matching 10 bases. Germline-derived CDR1 and CDR2 are MNHNS and SASEGT. V shed 2 bases, J shed 2 bases, and the junction held 4 bases outside the gene matches. The length of the CDR3 is 16 residues. This CDR3 reads CASSEHGTGDTDTQYF. In DNA, the CDR3 is TGTGCCAGCAGTGAACATGGGACAGGGGACACAGATACGCAGTATTTT.

The V call is TRBV12-3 or TRBV12-4, the J call TRBJ1-1; D perhaps matches TRBD1 (6 bases). CDR3 size: 13 residues. Trimming left V 8 bases short and J 1 base short, with 11 bases between. The CDR3 loop is CASQDSTNTEAFF. The CDR3 bases are TGTGCCAGCCAGGACAGTACGAACACTGAAGCTTTCTTT.

Many counts were recorded for this clonotype. The V gene is TRBV6-5, the J gene TRBJ2-7; TRBD1 matches at 9 bases. Germline-derived CDR1 and CDR2 are MNHEY and SVGAGI. The junction had 5 bases not matched to a gene; V was cut back by 6 bases and J by 2 bases. This CDR3 has 14 amino acids. Here the CDR3 DNA reads TGTGCCAGCAGAAGGGACAGGGTAACCTACGAGCAGTACTTC. It is translated as CASRRDRVTYEQYF.

This sequence joins TRBV6-1 and TRBJ1-5; 8 bases are shared with TRBD1. This CDR3 is 16 amino acids long. The V gene end was trimmed by 3 bases and the J gene end by 7 bases; junction bases not matched to a gene: 11. CDR1 is MNHNS and CDR2 is SASEGT in the germline V gene. The chain's CDR3 is CASSEDRVEIGQPQHF. CDR3 nucleotides: TGTGCCAGCAGTGAGGACAGGGTCGAAATAGGGCAGCCCCAGCATTTT.

In its sample, this clonotype was seen a few times. V gene TRBV3-1 combines with J gene TRBJ2-3, with a weak D call TRBD2 (5 bases). The CDR3 is 15 amino acids. Trimming shortened V by 1 base and J by 4 bases, and 12 bases separated the two germline ends. The V gene's germline CDR1 is LGHDT and CDR2 YNNKEL (reference sequence). CDR3 coding DNA: TGTGCCAGCAGCCAAGCACCAACAGCGGCAGATACGCAGTATTTT. Translating it yields CASSQAPTAADTQYF.

The rearrangement joins TRBV28 to TRBJ2-5; D is ambiguous. CDR1 MDHEN and CDR2 SYDVKM come from the germline V gene. Between the trimmed V and J ends, which lost 2 bases and 7 bases, there was a span of 17 bases. This CDR3 is built from 15 residues. This CDR3 reads CASSLVWDSVGTQYF. The CDR3 DNA follows: TGTGCCAGCAGTTTAGTTTGGGATTCGGTTGGGACCCAGTACTTC. The entire variable domain, with the rest obtained from reference TRBV28 and TRBJ2-5, is as follows: DVKVTQSSRYLVKRTGEKVFLECVQDMDHENMFWYRQDPGLGLRLIYFSYDVKMKEKGDIPEGYSVSREKKERFSLILESASTNQTSMYLCASSLVWDSVGTQYFGPGTRLLVL.

There are a few counts of this clonotype. The chain links TRBV27 to TRBJ2-3; D is tentatively TRBD1 or TRBD2 (5 bases each). Trimming removed 3 bases at V and 1 base at J, with 11 bases between. The CDR3 sequence is 15 residues long. Germline CDR1 reads MNHEY; CDR2 reads SMNVEV (reference sequence). DNA of the CDR3: TGTGCCAGCAGTTTTGGGGGAGCAGGCACAGATACGCAGTATTTT. It yields the protein CASSFGGAGTDTQYF.

This clonotype was seen more than once but under ten times. This chain joins TRBV7-9 and TRBJ1-1, with 8 bases lining up with TRBD1. Germline values: CDR1 SEHNR, CDR2 FQNEAQ (reference sequence). After removal of 5 bases from V and 7 bases from J, the junction contained 9 bases not matched to a gene. CDR3 length: 14 amino acids. CDR3 nucleotide sequence: TGTGCCAGCAGCCGTTCAGGGGGCAGTAATGAAGCTTTCTTT. This encodes CASSRSGGSNEAFF.